This is a list of T cell receptor beta chains from one sample in a study of control samples from healthy donors and cancer patients. Sequencing used immunoSEQ multiplex PCR; TCRdb keeps in-frame clones, though not all of them. This table holds about 160,000 clones, approximately 90% found once. Sequencing used blood. These receptors were obtained from a woman aged 30 to 39 in good health. The CDR3 runs from the conserved cysteine through the conserved F or W. Fields, in order: J gene, D gene, V gene, clone size, CDR3 protein, CDR3 DNA. A D gene is named only where the DNA matches it firmly. A clone size is listed for some rows: how often the clone was seen (once, few, many), or a class if it is expanded.

>TRBJ1-5|NA|TRBV28|NA
CASSYDRNQNQPQHF
TGTGCCAGCAGTTACGACCGGAACCAGAATCAGCCCCAGCATTTT
>TRBJ1-5|TRBD1|TRBV28|NA
CASRRTGDQPQHF
TGTGCCAGCAGAAGGACAGGGGATCAGCCCCAGCATTTT
>TRBJ2-1|TRBD2|TRBV13|NA
CASSWTSWSVEQFF
TGTGCCAGCAGCTGGACTAGTTGGTCGGTTGAGCAGTTCTTC
>TRBJ1-2|NA|TRBV28|NA
CAILRGQGNYGYTF
TGTGCCATCCTAAGGGGCCAGGGGAACTATGGCTACACCTTC
>TRBJ2-1|NA|TRBV30|once
CAWRVPMGNRIDEQFF
TGTGCCTGGAGGGTCCCGATGGGGAATCGGATCGATGAGCAGTTCTTC
>TRBJ2-6|NA|TRBV5-1|NA
CASSLVSGAGANVLTF
TGCGCCAGCAGCTTGGTGTCGGGGGCCGGGGCCAACGTCCTGACTTTC
>TRBJ2-7|NA|TRBV3-1/TRBV3-2|once
CASSQGPGTPYEQYF
TGTGCCAGCAGCCAAGGCCCCGGGACTCCCTACGAGCAGTACTTC
>TRBJ2-7|TRBD2|TRBV11-2|NA
CASSLLGGRAGEQYF
TGTGCCAGCAGCTTATTAGGCGGGAGGGCCGGGGAGCAGTACTTC
>TRBJ2-3|TRBD1|TRBV6-5|NA
CASRTGGSILNTQYF
TGTGCCAGCAGGACAGGGGGCTCTATACTGAATACGCAGTATTTT
>TRBJ2-3|NA|TRBV3-1/TRBV3-2|once
CASSHRMASTDTQYF
TGTGCCAGCAGCCACAGGATGGCCAGCACAGATACGCAGTATTTT
>TRBJ1-2|TRBD1|TRBV24-1|NA
CATSGADRLDGYTF
TGTGCCACCAGTGGGGCGGACAGGTTAGATGGCTACACCTTC
>TRBJ1-5|NA|TRBV7-2|NA
CASSRGRDQPQHF
TGTGCCAGCAGCCGGGGTCGGGATCAGCCCCAGCATTTT
>TRBJ1-5|NA|TRBV7-9|NA
CASSLGTQPQHF
TGTGCCAGCAGCTTAGGCACCCAGCCCCAGCATTTT
>TRBJ2-1|TRBD2|TRBV2|once
CASRKEGQRGTYNEQFF
TGTGCCAGCAGGAAGGAGGGTCAGCGGGGTACCTACAATGAGCAGTTCTTC
>TRBJ1-2|NA|TRBV7-9|NA
CASSHQSNYGYTF
TGTGCCAGCAGCCATCAGTCTAACTATGGCTACACCTTC
>TRBJ1-4|NA|TRBV6-4|few
CASSQNGGEGEKLFF
TGTGCCAGCAGTCAGAACGGGGGCGAGGGTGAAAAACTGTTTTTT
>TRBJ2-5|TRBD2|TRBV5-1|NA
CASSPQGPSGGRATQETQYF
TGCGCCAGCAGCCCCCAGGGGCCTAGCGGGGGGAGGGCTACCCAAGAGACCCAGTACTTC